The rows below give T cell receptor beta chains drawn from one sample of a study of blood T cells in healthy people across ages. Via MiXCR, TCRdb re-called the 5' RACE reads, giving one row per CDR3 protein. This sample has 1.8 million or so distinct CDR3 sequences; approximately 39% occur once, and the top ten carry around 23%. Sequenced input: blood. These receptors all stem from a human donor in good health. CDR3s include the opening cysteine and the closing phenylalanine or tryptophan. The D gene is left open where the match is weak. Clone size is stated in some rows and not others, as once, few, many or a class when expanded.

abundance	j_gene	d_gene	v_gene	CDR3aa	CDR3nt
-	TRBJ1-1	TRBD1	TRBV7-3	CASSLTGGWNTEAFF	TGTGCCAGCAGCTTAACAGGGGGCTGGAACACTGAAGCTTTCTTT
few	TRBJ1-2	-	TRBV6-2/TRBV6-3	CASSPYTEGYTF	TGTGCCAGCAGTCCCTACACAGAAGGCTACACCTTC
-	TRBJ2-7	-	TRBV20-1	CSASSPAGTYEQYF	TGCAGTGCTAGTTCACCGGCGGGGACCTACGAGCAGTACTTC
few	TRBJ2-3	TRBD1	TRBV10-3	CAIRKGQGSTDTQYF	TGTGCCATCAGGAAGGGACAGGGGAGCACAGATACGCAGTATTTT
few	TRBJ2-7	TRBD2	TRBV28	CVSRRGGSYEQDF	TGTGTCAGCAGGCGGGGGGGTTCCTACGAGCAGGACTTC
-	TRBJ2-5	-	TRBV7-9	CASSLVRHAGPETQYF	TGTGCCAGCAGCTTAGTCCGACACGCAGGTCCGGAGACCCAGTACTTC
-	TRBJ2-1	-	TRBV4-1	CASSQPWSNNEQFF	TGCGCCAGCAGCCAACCGTGGTCTAACAATGAGCAGTTCTTC
few	TRBJ1-2	-	TRBV29-1	CSVRTAYLGYGYTF	TGCAGCGTCCGGACAGCATACCTTGGCTATGGCTACACCTTC
-	TRBJ1-2	-	TRBV6-1	CASSGTGKYGYTF	TGTGCCAGCAGTGGTACAGGGAAGTATGGCTACACCTTC
-	TRBJ2-1	-	TRBV6-5	CASSPDYNNEQFF	TGTGCCAGCAGTCCCGACTATAACAATGAGCAGTTCTTC
-	TRBJ2-3	-	TRBV11-2	CASSDTGRYKDTQYF	TGTGCCAGCAGCGACACCGGCCGCTATAAAGATACGCAGTATTTT
many	TRBJ2-1	TRBD2	TRBV5-1	CASSLSSGAYNEQFF	TGCGCCAGCAGCTTGTCTAGCGGGGCCTACAATGAGCAGTTCTTC
few	TRBJ2-3	-	TRBV7-2	CASSLRGAEDTQYF	TGTGCCAGCAGCTTACGGGGGGCAGAAGATACGCAGTATTTT
-	TRBJ2-7	-	TRBV24-1	CATSDGDNDEQYF	TGTGCCACCAGTGATGGGGACAATGACGAGCAGTACTTC
few	TRBJ1-5	TRBD1	TRBV30	CAWNRDRVDQPQHF	TGTGCCTGGAACCGGGACAGGGTGGACCAGCCCCAGCATTTT
-	TRBJ2-7	TRBD2	TRBV29-1	CSVVQTSDYEQYF	TGCAGCGTTGTGCAGACTAGCGACTACGAGCAGTACTTC
-	TRBJ2-3	TRBD1	TRBV5-1	CASSLYFRVETGGSDTQYF	TGCGCCAGCAGCTTGTACTTTCGGGTGGAGACAGGGGGCTCGGATACGCAGTATTTT
-	TRBJ2-3	TRBD2	TRBV7-9	CASSRLAGLTDTQYF	TGTGCCAGCAGTCGACTAGCGGGTCTCACAGATACGCAGTATTTT
-	TRBJ1-2	-	TRBV6-6	CASRWENNYGYTF	TGTGCCAGCAGGTGGGAGAACAACTATGGCTACACCTTC
once	TRBJ1-5	TRBD1	TRBV7-3	CASSSKRGRGPNQPQHF	TGTGCCAGCAGCTCAAAGAGAGGAAGGGGGCCCAATCAGCCCCAGCATTTT
-	TRBJ1-1	-	TRBV12-3/TRBV12-4	CASRKQGGTEAFF	TGTGCCAGCAGGAAGCAGGGAGGCACTGAAGCTTTCTTT
-	TRBJ2-4	TRBD1	TRBV4-3	CASSTDRGLQNIQYF	TGCGCCAGCAGCACTGACAGGGGGCTCCAAAACATTCAGTACTTC
-	TRBJ2-7	-	TRBV7-9	CASSFGEGISYEQYF	TGTGCCAGCAGCTTCGGCGAGGGGATCTCCTACGAGCAGTACTTC
few	TRBJ2-5	TRBD2	TRBV5-1	CASRPGLAGDQETQYF	TGCGCCAGCAGACCGGGACTAGCGGGGGATCAAGAGACCCAGTACTTC
many	TRBJ1-2	-	TRBV29-1	CSVVEHHYGYTF	TGCAGCGTTGTGGAGCATCACTATGGCTACACCTTC
-	TRBJ2-3	-	TRBV5-1	CASSRQSGSTDTQYF	TGCGCCAGCAGTCGCCAAAGCGGGAGCACAGATACGCAGTATTTT
few	TRBJ2-4	-	TRBV4-1	CASSQDPNGEQYF	TGCGCCAGCAGCCAGGATCCCAACGGGGAGCAGTACTTC
-	TRBJ2-7	-	TRBV30	CAWSKGRGYEQYF	TGTGCCTGGAGTAAGGGCAGGGGTTACGAGCAGTACTTC
-	TRBJ2-7	-	TRBV29-1	CSVVGSEFGGYEQYF	TGCAGCGTTGTGGGCTCCGAGTTCGGGGGCTACGAGCAGTACTTC
few	TRBJ1-6	TRBD1	TRBV4-3	CASSQETGNYSPLHF	TGCGCCAGCAGCCAGGAGACAGGGAATTATTCACCCCTCCACTTT
-	TRBJ2-7	TRBD1	TRBV7-8	CASNLAGFRDRDSYEQYF	TGTGCCAGCAACTTAGCAGGGTTCCGGGACAGGGACTCCTACGAGCAGTACTTC
few	TRBJ2-3	-	TRBV4-3	CASSHFGGPNGIDTQYF	TGCGCCAGCAGCCATTTCGGGGGGCCGAATGGTATCGATACGCAGTATTTT
-	TRBJ2-3	-	TRBV7-2	CASSPSGLAADTQYF	TGTGCCAGCAGCCCCAGCGGGTTGGCAGCAGATACGCAGTATTTT
few	TRBJ2-7	-	TRBV29-1	CSVSVQGSEQYF	TGCAGCGTATCGGTTCAGGGGAGCGAGCAGTACTTC
once	TRBJ2-5	TRBD1	TRBV5-1	CASSLAGGPGEYF	TGCGCCAGCAGTTTGGCAGGGGGCCCCGGGGAGTACTTC
-	TRBJ2-7	-	TRBV7-2	CASSLGYSLYEQYF	TGTGCCAGCAGCTTGGGCTATAGTCTCTACGAGCAGTACTTC
once	TRBJ1-1	-	TRBV29-1	CSVERGLYTEAFF	TGCAGCGTTGAGAGGGGACTCTACACTGAAGCTTTCTTT
-	TRBJ2-2	-	TRBV7-3	CAGSRGRVGTGELFF	TGTGCCGGCAGCCGCGGGCGGGTAGGCACCGGGGAGCTGTTTTTT
-	TRBJ1-4	-	TRBV24-1	CATSDSRRGEEKLFF	TGTGCCACCAGTGACTCCAGGAGGGGTGAAGAAAAACTGTTTTTT
-	TRBJ2-7	TRBD1	TRBV20-1	CSARDPGTGGYEQYF	TGCAGTGCTAGAGACCCCGGGACAGGGGGCTACGAGCAGTACTTC
-	TRBJ2-7	-	TRBV6-5	CASSYSSGTGNFYEQYF	TGTGCCAGCAGTTACTCGTCAGGGACCGGGAACTTTTACGAGCAGTACTTC
-	TRBJ1-5	TRBD1	TRBV12-3/TRBV12-4	CASRGTGWYQPQHF	TGTGCCAGCAGGGGGACAGGGTGGTATCAGCCCCAGCATTTT
-	TRBJ2-7	TRBD2	TRBV2	CASSAWGGSYEQYF	TGTGCCAGCAGTGCATGGGGAGGGAGCTACGAGCAGTACTTC
-	TRBJ2-1	-	TRBV11-2	CASSWVGNEQFF	TGTGCCAGCAGCTGGGTGGGCAATGAGCAGTTCTTC
-	TRBJ2-3	TRBD1	TRBV2	CASNKGALGDTQYF	TGTGCCAGCAATAAGGGGGCGCTTGGAGATACGCAGTATTTT
-	TRBJ1-2	-	TRBV4-3	CASSPGTYSNYGYTF	TGCGCCAGCAGCCCGGGGACGTACTCTAACTATGGCTACACCTTC
few	TRBJ2-3	-	TRBV7-2	CASSHATDTQYF	TGTGCCAGCAGCCACGCCACGGATACGCAGTATTTT